These T cell receptor beta chains were read from a single sample in a study of shared clonotypes between healthy human individuals. Clones were sequenced by immunoSEQ multiplex PCR, and TCRdb holds only the in-frame ones, with some missing. This sample yields about 2 million clones, of which less than 95% are seen a single time; roughly 1.2% belongs to the top ten. What was sequenced was naive CD8+ T cells sorted from blood. The receptors stem from a man younger than 30 in good health. CDR3s include the opening cysteine and the closing phenylalanine or tryptophan. D genes are given only for firm matches. Expanded clones are given a class, and other clones once, few, many or no size at all.

v_call: TRBV10-1
j_call: TRBJ2-2
clone_size: -
d_call: TRBD1
cdr3_nt: TGCGCCAGCAGTGAGTCCGGGACAGGGTCGGGCACCGGGGAGCTGTTTTTT
cdr3_aa: CASSESGTGSGTGELFF

v_call: TRBV13
j_call: TRBJ2-1
clone_size: -
d_call: TRBD2
cdr3_nt: TGTGCCAGCAGCTTACTCGCGGGAGGTGACAATGAGCAGTTCTTC
cdr3_aa: CASSLLAGGDNEQFF

v_call: TRBV7-9
j_call: TRBJ2-1
clone_size: -
d_call: TRBD2
cdr3_nt: TGTGCCAGCAGCCGGGAGGCCCCCCGCAATGAGCAGTTCTTC
cdr3_aa: CASSREAPRNEQFF

v_call: TRBV30
j_call: TRBJ2-5
clone_size: -
d_call: -
cdr3_nt: TGTGCCTGGAGCCCAGTTGATGAGACCCAGTACTTC
cdr3_aa: CAWSPVDETQYF

v_call: TRBV6-5
j_call: TRBJ2-7
clone_size: -
d_call: -
cdr3_nt: TGTGCCAGCAGTCCTCCGGGTCTACGCGAGCAGTACTTC
cdr3_aa: CASSPPGLREQYF

v_call: TRBV25-1
j_call: TRBJ2-7
clone_size: once
d_call: TRBD1
cdr3_nt: TGTGCCAGCAGTGAGTGGGACAGAGATTACGAGCAGTACTTC
cdr3_aa: CASSEWDRDYEQYF

v_call: TRBV2
j_call: TRBJ1-2
clone_size: -
d_call: -
cdr3_nt: TGTGCCAGCAGTGTTGACAGTAACTATGGCTACACCTTC
cdr3_aa: CASSVDSNYGYTF

v_call: TRBV27
j_call: TRBJ1-2
clone_size: -
d_call: -
cdr3_nt: TGTGCCAGCAGCGAGGGATATGGCTACACCTTC
cdr3_aa: CASSEGYGYTF

v_call: TRBV10-3
j_call: TRBJ2-7
clone_size: -
d_call: -
cdr3_nt: TGTGCCATCAGTGAAACGGGTACCTACGAGCAGTACTTC
cdr3_aa: CAISETGTYEQYF

v_call: TRBV30
j_call: TRBJ2-1
clone_size: -
d_call: TRBD1
cdr3_nt: TGTGCCTGGTCTAACAGGGGCCACAGCTGGGACAATGAGCAGTTCTTC
cdr3_aa: CAWSNRGHSWDNEQFF

v_call: TRBV27
j_call: TRBJ2-7
clone_size: -
d_call: -
cdr3_nt: TGTGCCAGCAGTTTAGCCGGGCACGAGCAGTACTTC
cdr3_aa: CASSLAGHEQYF

v_call: TRBV5-4
j_call: TRBJ1-1
clone_size: -
d_call: TRBD1
cdr3_nt: TGTGCCAGCAGCTTAGGGGACAGGGGGGTAGGAGCTTTCTTT
cdr3_aa: CASSLGDRGVGAFF

v_call: TRBV6-6
j_call: TRBJ2-7
clone_size: -
d_call: TRBD2
cdr3_nt: TGTGCCAGCCGTACTAGCGGGTTCGAGCAGTACTTC
cdr3_aa: CASRTSGFEQYF

v_call: TRBV12-5
j_call: TRBJ2-7
clone_size: -
d_call: -
cdr3_nt: TGTGCTAGTGGTTTATCGGCAATGAGCTCCTACGAGCAGTACTTC
cdr3_aa: CASGLSAMSSYEQYF

v_call: TRBV19
j_call: TRBJ2-3
clone_size: -
d_call: TRBD1
cdr3_nt: TGTGCCAGTAGCCCGGACAGGACTAGCACAGATACGCAGTATTTT
cdr3_aa: CASSPDRTSTDTQYF

v_call: TRBV7-6
j_call: TRBJ2-7
clone_size: -
d_call: TRBD2
cdr3_nt: TGTGCCAGCAGCTTAGGATGGGGCGGGAGTAGCTACGAGCAGTACTTC
cdr3_aa: CASSLGWGGSSYEQYF

v_call: TRBV7-9
j_call: TRBJ1-5
clone_size: -
d_call: -
cdr3_nt: TGTGCCAGCAGCTTAGGGGGCCTAGGCAATCAGCCCCAGCATTTT
cdr3_aa: CASSLGGLGNQPQHF

v_call: TRBV19
j_call: TRBJ1-2
clone_size: once
d_call: -
cdr3_nt: TGTGCCAGTAGTCCCCCAGGAACCTATGGCTACACCTTC
cdr3_aa: CASSPPGTYGYTF

v_call: TRBV7-9
j_call: TRBJ1-2
clone_size: -
d_call: -
cdr3_nt: TGTGCCAGCAGTCATCTGGGTATAATTCCTTTAACCTTC
cdr3_aa: CASSHLGIIPLTF

v_call: TRBV5-4
j_call: TRBJ1-1
clone_size: -
d_call: -
cdr3_nt: TGTGCCAGCAGCACCGGGTTGAACACTGAAGCTTTCTTT
cdr3_aa: CASSTGLNTEAFF

v_call: TRBV7-2
j_call: TRBJ2-2
clone_size: -
d_call: TRBD2
cdr3_nt: TGTGCCAGCAGCTTAACCCTAGCGGGAGCGGTCGGGGAGCTGTTTTTT
cdr3_aa: CASSLTLAGAVGELFF

v_call: TRBV27
j_call: TRBJ2-1
clone_size: -
d_call: -
cdr3_nt: TGTGCCAGCAGAATTAGCGTTGCCTCCTACAATGAGCAGTTCTTC
cdr3_aa: CASRISVASYNEQFF

v_call: TRBV19
j_call: TRBJ1-6
clone_size: -
d_call: -
cdr3_nt: TGTGCCAGTAGTCCCGTGGGGGGCGGACCACCCCTCCACTTT
cdr3_aa: CASSPVGGGPPLHF

v_call: TRBV19
j_call: TRBJ2-7
clone_size: -
d_call: -
cdr3_nt: TGTGCCAGTAGTATAGTTACGACAGGTAGGCCTGAGGAGCAGTACTTC
cdr3_aa: CASSIVTTGRPEEQYF

v_call: TRBV5-8
j_call: TRBJ2-7
clone_size: -
d_call: -
cdr3_nt: TGTGCCAGCAGCTTTCCGGGCCCTACCTACGAGCAGTACTTC
cdr3_aa: CASSFPGPTYEQYF

v_call: TRBV9
j_call: TRBJ2-5
clone_size: -
d_call: TRBD2
cdr3_nt: TGTGCCAGCAGCGTAGCGGGAGGGGTAGAGACCCAGTACTTC
cdr3_aa: CASSVAGGVETQYF